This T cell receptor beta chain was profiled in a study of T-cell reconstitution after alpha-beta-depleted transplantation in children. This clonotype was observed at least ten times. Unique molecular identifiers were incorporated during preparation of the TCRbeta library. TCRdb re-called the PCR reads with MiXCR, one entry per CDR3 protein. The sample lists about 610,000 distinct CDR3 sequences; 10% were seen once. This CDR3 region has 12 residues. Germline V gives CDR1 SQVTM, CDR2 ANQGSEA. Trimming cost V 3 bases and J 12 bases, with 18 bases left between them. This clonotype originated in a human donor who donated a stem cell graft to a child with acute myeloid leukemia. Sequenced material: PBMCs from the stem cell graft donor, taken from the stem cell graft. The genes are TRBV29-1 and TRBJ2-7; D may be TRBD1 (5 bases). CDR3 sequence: CSVDDVGRQRYF. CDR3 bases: TGCAGCGTTGATGACGTGGGGCGCCAACGGTACTTC.